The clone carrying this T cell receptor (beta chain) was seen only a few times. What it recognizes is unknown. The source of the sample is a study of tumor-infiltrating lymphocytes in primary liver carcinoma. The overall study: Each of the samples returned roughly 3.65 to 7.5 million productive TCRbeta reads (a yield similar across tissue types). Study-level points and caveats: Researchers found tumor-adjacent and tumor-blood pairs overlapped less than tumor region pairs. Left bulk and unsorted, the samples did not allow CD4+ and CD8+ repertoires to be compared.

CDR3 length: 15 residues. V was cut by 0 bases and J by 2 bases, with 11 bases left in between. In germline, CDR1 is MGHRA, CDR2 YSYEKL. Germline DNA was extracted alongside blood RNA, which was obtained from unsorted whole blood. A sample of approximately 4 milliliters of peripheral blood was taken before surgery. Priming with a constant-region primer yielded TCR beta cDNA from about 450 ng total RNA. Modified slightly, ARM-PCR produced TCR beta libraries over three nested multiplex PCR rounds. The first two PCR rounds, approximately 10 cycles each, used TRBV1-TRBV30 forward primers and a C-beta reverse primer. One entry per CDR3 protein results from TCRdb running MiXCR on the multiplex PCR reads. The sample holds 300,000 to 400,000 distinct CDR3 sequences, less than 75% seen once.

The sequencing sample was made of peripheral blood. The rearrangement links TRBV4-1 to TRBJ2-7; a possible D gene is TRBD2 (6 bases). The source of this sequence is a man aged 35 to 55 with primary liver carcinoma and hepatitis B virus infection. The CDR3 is CASSQEEAGTYEQYF. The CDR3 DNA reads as TGCGCCAGCAGCCAAGAAGAGGCGGGAACCTACGAGCAGTACTTC.